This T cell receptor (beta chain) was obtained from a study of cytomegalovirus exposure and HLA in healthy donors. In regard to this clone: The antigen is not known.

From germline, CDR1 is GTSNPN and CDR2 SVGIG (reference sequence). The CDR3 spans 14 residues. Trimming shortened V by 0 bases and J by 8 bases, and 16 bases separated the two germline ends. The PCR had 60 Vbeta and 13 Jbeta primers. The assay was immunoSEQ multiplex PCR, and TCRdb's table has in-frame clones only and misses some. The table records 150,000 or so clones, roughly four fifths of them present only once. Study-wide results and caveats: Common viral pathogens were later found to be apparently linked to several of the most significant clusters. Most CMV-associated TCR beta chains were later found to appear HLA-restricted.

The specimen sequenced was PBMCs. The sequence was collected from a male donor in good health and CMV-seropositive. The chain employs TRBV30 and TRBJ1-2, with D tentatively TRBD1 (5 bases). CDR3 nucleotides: TGTGCCTGGAGTGTAGCGGCCGGGGGTAGGGGCTACACCTTC. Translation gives CAWSVAAGGRGYTF.